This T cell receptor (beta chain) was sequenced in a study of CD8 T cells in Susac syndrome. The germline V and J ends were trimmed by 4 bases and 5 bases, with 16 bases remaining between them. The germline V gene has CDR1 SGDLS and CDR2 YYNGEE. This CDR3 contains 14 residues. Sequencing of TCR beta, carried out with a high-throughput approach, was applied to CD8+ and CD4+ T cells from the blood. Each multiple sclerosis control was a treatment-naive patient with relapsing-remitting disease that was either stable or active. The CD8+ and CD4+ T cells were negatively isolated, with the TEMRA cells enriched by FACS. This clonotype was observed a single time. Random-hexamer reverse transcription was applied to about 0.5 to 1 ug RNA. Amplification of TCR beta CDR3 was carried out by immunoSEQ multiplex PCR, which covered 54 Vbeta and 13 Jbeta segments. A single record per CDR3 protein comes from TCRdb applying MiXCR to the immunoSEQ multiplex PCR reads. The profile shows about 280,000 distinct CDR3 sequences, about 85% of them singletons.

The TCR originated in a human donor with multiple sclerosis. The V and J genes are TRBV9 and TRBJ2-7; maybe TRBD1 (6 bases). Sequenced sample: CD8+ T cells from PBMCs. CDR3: CASSSWDNKDEQYF. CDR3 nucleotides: TGTGCCAGCAGCTCCTGGGACAACAAGGACGAGCAGTACTTC.